These 21 T cell receptor beta chains were all obtained from the same sample, sequenced in a study of cytomegalovirus exposure and HLA in healthy donors. PCR involved 60 Vbeta and 13 Jbeta primers. Using immunoSEQ multiplex PCR, the repertoire was profiled, and TCRdb retains in-frame clones only, with some absent. This repertoire shows some 110,000 clones, about 70% found once; its top ten account for roughly 9%. Sequences were obtained from PBMCs. Receptors originate from a man aged 25-45 years in good health and CMV-seropositive.

This chain uses TRBV11-2 with TRBJ2-1; 13 bases are shared with TRBD2. The CDR3 extends over 17 amino acids. From germline, CDR1 is SGHAT and CDR2 FQNNGV. V dropped 5 bases and J dropped 2; count of bases not matched to a gene: 6. The CDR3 protein is CASSAGLAGDTYNEQFF. The CDR3 bases are TGTGCCAGCAGCGCCGGACTAGCGGGGGATACCTACAATGAGCAGTTCTTC.

The rearrangement uses TRBV7-2 and TRBJ1-2; D gene ambiguous. Trimming pared 3 bases from V and 5 bases from J, leaving 16 bases between. Germline V gene data show CDR1 as SGHTA and CDR2 as FQGNSA. There are 15 residues in the CDR3. CDR3 region: CASSFFLSGAYGYTF. CDR3 coding DNA: TGTGCCAGCAGCTTTTTCTTGTCCGGAGCGTATGGCTACACCTTC.

The genes are TRBV7-8 and TRBJ1-2; 7 nucleotides align to TRBD1. Germline V gives CDR1 SGHVS, CDR2 FQNEAQ. This CDR3 is 15 amino acids long. V lost 5 bases to trimming and J lost 3 bases; unmatched junction nucleotides: 9. CDR3 nucleotide sequence: TGTGCCAGCAGCCCTTCAGGGGGGTCGGACTATGGCTACACCTTC. It encodes CASSPSGGSDYGYTF.

This clone was picked up a small number of times. CDR3 loop: CASSPARANTGELFF. The CDR3 region has the DNA TGTGCCAGCAGCCCCGCCAGGGCGAACACCGGGGAGCTGTTTTTT. The chain joins TRBV6-1 to TRBJ2-2; D perhaps matches TRBD1 (5 bases). The CDR3 covers 15 residues. The germline CDR1 and CDR2 sequences are MNHNS and SASEGT. V lost 6 bases to trimming and J lost 0 bases, with 11 bases between them.

This chain connects TRBV7-9 to TRBJ2-1; 9 bases fit TRBD2. This CDR3 is 17 amino acids long. With 7 bases clipped from V and 6 bases from J, the junction kept 16 bases outside the gene matches. CDR1 SEHNR and CDR2 FQNEAQ come from the germline V gene (reference sequence). The CDR3, as DNA: TGTGCCAGCACCTCCCTGGGGGCGGGAGGGCCTGGCAATGAGCAGTTCTTC. Amino acid sequence: CASTSLGAGGPGNEQFF.

This clone occurred a few times. V usage is TRBV30 and J usage is TRBJ2-5; D is possibly TRBD2 (7 bases). The CDR3 has 15 residues. Trimming took off 2 bases at V and 5 bases at J, with 18 bases between the two ends. CDR1 is GTSNPN and CDR2 is SVGIG in the germline V gene (reference sequence). In DNA, the CDR3 is TGTGCCTGGAGTAAAAAGGGGGGGTACGGGGAGACCCAGTACTTC. Its translation is CAWSKKGGYGETQYF.

The rearrangement links TRBV7-2 to TRBJ2-7, with TRBD1 matching 9 bases. V dropped 4 bases and J dropped 7; count of bases not matched to a gene: 2. CDR1 is SGHTA and CDR2 is FQGNSA in the germline V gene. The CDR3 totals 12 residues. The CDR3, as DNA: TGTGCCAGCAGCTCTGGACAGGGGGAGCAGTACTTC. This encodes CASSSGQGEQYF.

The gene calls are TRBV7-2 and TRBJ1-1; TRBD1 aligns across 10 bases. Losses at the gene ends were 3 bases for V and 5 bases for J; bases not matched to a gene: 6. CDR3 length: 15 amino acids. Germline V gene data show CDR1 as SGHTA and CDR2 as FQGNSA. Here the CDR3 reads CASSFMGQGKTEAFF. The CDR3 DNA is TGTGCCAGCAGCTTTATGGGACAGGGGAAGACTGAAGCTTTCTTT.

This clone was recorded a few times. The chain uses TRBV6-5 and TRBJ1-6; unclear D gene. The germline V gene encodes CDR1 MNHEY and CDR2 SVGAGI. The germline V and J ends were trimmed by 7 bases and 5 bases, with 15 bases remaining between them. The CDR3 runs 15 residues. CDR3 residues: CASTKEQKNNSPLHF. In DNA, the CDR3 is TGTGCCAGCACCAAGGAACAGAAGAATAATTCACCCCTCCACTTT.

This rearrangement joins TRBV5-4 to TRBJ2-5; 9 bases match TRBD2. The germline V gene has CDR1 SGHNT and CDR2 YYREEE (reference sequence). CDR3 size: 15 residues. V shed 3 bases and J 4 bases; nucleotides not matched to a gene: 7. CDR3 loop: CASSSRGTSTETQYF. The DNA of the CDR3 is TGTGCCAGCAGCTCGCGGGGGACTAGCACAGAGACCCAGTACTTC.

The rearrangement joins TRBV4-2 to TRBJ1-5; D possibly corresponds to TRBD1 (5 bases). CDR1 is LGHNA and CDR2 is YNFKEQ in the germline V gene. V was cut by 0 bases and J by 1 base, with 7 bases left in between. The CDR3 has 15 amino acids. The CDR3 DNA reads TGTGCCAGCAGCCAAGATCGGGGGAGCAATCAGCCCCAGCATTTT. As protein: CASSQDRGSNQPQHF.

The CDR3 here is CASSPTPGTRPQYF. Here the CDR3 DNA reads TGTGCCAGCAGTCCGACTCCGGGTACGAGGCCGCAGTACTTC. This chain links TRBV6-5 with TRBJ2-7; no clear D gene. Trimming took off 5 bases at V and 9 bases at J, with 20 bases between the two ends. The CDR3 runs to 14 residues. The V gene's germline CDR1 is MNHEY and CDR2 SVGAGI.

The chain joins TRBV7-9 to TRBJ1-4; 9 bases match TRBD1. The V gene's germline CDR1 is SEHNR and CDR2 FQNEAQ (reference sequence). This CDR3 comprises 15 residues. With V trimmed by 5 bases and J by 4 bases, 5 bases remained unmatched. CDR3: CASSLEGQGNEKLFF. Written as DNA, the CDR3 is TGTGCCAGCAGCCTGGAGGGACAGGGTAATGAAAAACTGTTTTTT. Using reference TRBV7-9 and TRBJ1-4 for the parts outside the CDR3, the full variable domain is DTGVSQNPRHKITKRGQNVTFRCDPISEHNRLYWYRQTLGQGPEFLTYFQNEAQLEKSRLLSDRFSAERPKGSFSTLEIQRTEQGDSAMYLCASSLEGQGNEKLFFGSGTQLSVL.

V usage is TRBV19 and J usage is TRBJ1-6; D gene unclear. This CDR3 spans 14 amino acids. In germline, CDR1 is LNHDA, CDR2 SQIVND (reference sequence). Trimming took off 1 base at V and 5 bases at J, with 6 bases between the two ends. CDR3 residues: CASSIVGHNSPLHF. For the CDR3, the DNA is TGTGCCAGTAGTATAGTGGGCCATAATTCACCCCTCCACTTT.

The chain recombines TRBV9 with TRBJ2-2; a possible D gene is TRBD1 (6 bases). CDR1 and CDR2 from the germline V gene are SGDLS and YYNGEE. The CDR3 spans 16 residues. V lost 5 bases, J lost 0 bases, and 14 bases lay in between. The CDR3 nucleotides read TGTGCCAGCAGGTGGGGGCGAGGGACGAACACCGGGGAGCTGTTTTTT. Translation gives CASRWGRGTNTGELFF.

V is TRBV7-9 and J is TRBJ2-7, with 12 bases matching TRBD2. V lost 5 bases and J lost 1; bases outside the gene matches: 9. CDR1 is SEHNR and CDR2 is FQNEAQ in the germline V gene (reference sequence). This CDR3 is built from 17 residues. CDR3 nucleotides: TGTGCCAGCAGCGAACCGATACTAGCGGGGGGTTCCTACGAGCAGTACTTC. Residues: CASSEPILAGGSYEQYF.

The chain is built from TRBV11-3 and TRBJ1-1; D may be TRBD1 (6 bases). The CDR3 has 14 amino acids. V was shortened by 4 bases and J by 3 bases, with 12 bases between the two germline ends. CDR1 is SGHNT, CDR2 YENEEA, per germline. CDR3 bases: TGTGCCAGCAGCTCTGGGGGCATGGACACTGAAGCTTTCTTT. Amino acids: CASSSGGMDTEAFF. Supplemented by reference TRBV11-3 and TRBJ1-1, the full variable domain reads EAGVVQSPRYKIIEKKQPVAFWCNPISGHNTLYWYLQNLGQGPELLIRYENEEAVDDSQLPKDRFSAERLKGVDSTLKIQPAELGDSAVYLCASSSGGMDTEAFFGQGTRLTVV.

V is TRBV9 and J is TRBJ1-3; 9 nucleotides align to TRBD1. The germline CDR1 and CDR2 sequences are SGDLS and YYNGEE. V lost 0 bases, J lost 0 bases, and 10 bases stayed unmatched. The CDR3 contains 19 residues. CDR3 residues: CASSVGSAGQGFSGNTIYF. For the CDR3, the DNA is TGTGCCAGCAGCGTAGGGAGCGCGGGACAGGGTTTCTCTGGAAACACCATATATTTT. Supplemented by reference TRBV9 and TRBJ1-3, the full variable domain reads DSGVTQTPKHLITATGQRVTLRCSPRSGDLSVYWYQQSLDQGLQFLIQYYNGEERAKGNILERFSAQQFPDLHSELNLSSLELGDSALYFCASSVGSAGQGFSGNTIYFGEGSWLTVV.

Note on this clone: Sequence at one end of the junction differs from germline and may be a read error. This chain connects TRBV6-1 to TRBJ1-2, with D uncertain. CDR1 is MNHNS, CDR2 SASEGT, per germline. The CDR3 has 15 amino acids. CDR3 nucleotide sequence: TGTGCCAGCAGAGAAGGACCGACTGCTAACTATGGCTACACCTTC. Translating gives CASREGPTANYGYTF.

This clone was counted between two and nine times. The chain uses TRBV7-2 and TRBJ1-2; 8 bases fit TRBD1. With V trimmed by 4 bases and J by 4 bases, 2 bases remained unmatched. The CDR3 sequence is 13 residues long. The germline gives CDR1 SGHTA, CDR2 FQGNSA. CDR3 amino acids: CASSSRGPYGYTF. The CDR3 DNA follows: TGTGCCAGCAGCTCCAGGGGGCCCTATGGCTACACCTTC.

The chain has TRBV28 and TRBJ1-2; D possibly corresponds to TRBD1 (6 bases). The CDR3 totals 16 residues. Germline loops: CDR1 MDHEN, CDR2 SYDVKM. V dropped 2 bases and J dropped 3 bases, with 16 bases sitting between them. The CDR3 region has the DNA TGTGCCAGCAGTTTAGGGGGGGGCGCGAGCGACTATGGCTACACCTTC. Encoded protein: CASSLGGGASDYGYTF.